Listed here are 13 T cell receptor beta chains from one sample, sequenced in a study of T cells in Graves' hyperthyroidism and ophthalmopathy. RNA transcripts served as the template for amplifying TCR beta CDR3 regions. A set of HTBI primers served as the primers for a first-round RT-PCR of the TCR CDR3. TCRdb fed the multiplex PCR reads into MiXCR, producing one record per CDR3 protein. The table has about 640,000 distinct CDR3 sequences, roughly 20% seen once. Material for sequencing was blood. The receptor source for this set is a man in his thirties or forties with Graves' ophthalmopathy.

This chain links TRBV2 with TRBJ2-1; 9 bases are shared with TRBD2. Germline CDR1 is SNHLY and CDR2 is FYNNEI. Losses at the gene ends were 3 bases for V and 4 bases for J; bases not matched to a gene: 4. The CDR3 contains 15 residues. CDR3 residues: CASSETSGLYNEQFF. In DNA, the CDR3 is TGTGCCAGCAGTGAGACTAGCGGCTTATACAATGAGCAGTTCTTC.

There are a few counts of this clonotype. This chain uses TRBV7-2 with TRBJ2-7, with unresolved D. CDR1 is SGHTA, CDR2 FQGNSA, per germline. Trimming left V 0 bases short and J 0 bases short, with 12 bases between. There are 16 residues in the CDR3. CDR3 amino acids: CASSLAPAQSSYEQYF. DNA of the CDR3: TGTGCCAGCAGCTTAGCGCCAGCGCAGAGCTCCTACGAGCAGTACTTC.

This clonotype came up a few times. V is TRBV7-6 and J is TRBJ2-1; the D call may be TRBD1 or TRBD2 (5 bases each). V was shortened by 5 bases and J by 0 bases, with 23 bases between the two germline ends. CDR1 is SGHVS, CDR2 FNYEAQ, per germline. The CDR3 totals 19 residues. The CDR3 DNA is TGTGCCAGCAGCGGTGACGTTATCTCAGGGAGAAGCTCCTACAATGAGCAGTTCTTC. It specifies CASSGDVISGRSSYNEQFF.

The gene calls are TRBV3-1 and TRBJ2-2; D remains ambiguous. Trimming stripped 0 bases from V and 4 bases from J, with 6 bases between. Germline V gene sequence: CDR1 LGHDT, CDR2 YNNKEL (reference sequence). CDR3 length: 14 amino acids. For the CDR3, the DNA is TGTGCCAGCAGCCAAGAAATTCGCACCGGGGAGCTGTTTTTT. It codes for CASSQEIRTGELFF.

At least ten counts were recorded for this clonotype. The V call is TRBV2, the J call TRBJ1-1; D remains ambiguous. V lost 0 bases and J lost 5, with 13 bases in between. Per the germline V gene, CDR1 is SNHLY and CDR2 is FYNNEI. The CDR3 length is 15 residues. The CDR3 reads CASSEAKGFVTEAFF. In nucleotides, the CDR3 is TGTGCCAGCAGTGAAGCGAAGGGTTTCGTGACTGAAGCTTTCTTT.

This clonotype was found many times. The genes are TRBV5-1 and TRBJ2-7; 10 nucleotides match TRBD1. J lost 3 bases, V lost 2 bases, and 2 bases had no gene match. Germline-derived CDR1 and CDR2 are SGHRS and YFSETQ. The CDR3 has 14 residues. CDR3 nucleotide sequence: TGCGCCAGCAGCTTCCGGGACAGGGGCTACGAGCAGTACTTC. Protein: CASSFRDRGYEQYF.

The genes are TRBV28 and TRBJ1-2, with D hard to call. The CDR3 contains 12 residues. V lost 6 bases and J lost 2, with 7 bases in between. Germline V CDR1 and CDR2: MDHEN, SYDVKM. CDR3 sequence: CASSDLNYGYTF. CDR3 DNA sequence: TGTGCCAGCAGCGATCTAAACTATGGCTACACCTTC.

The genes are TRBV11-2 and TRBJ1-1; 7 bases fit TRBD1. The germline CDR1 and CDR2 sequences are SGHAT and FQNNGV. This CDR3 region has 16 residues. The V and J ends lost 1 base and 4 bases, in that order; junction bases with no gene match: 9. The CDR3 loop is CASSLVPQGGVTEAFF. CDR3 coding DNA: TGTGCCAGCAGCTTAGTACCCCAGGGGGGGGTCACTGAAGCTTTCTTT.

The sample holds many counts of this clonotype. CDR3 nucleotide sequence: TGTGCCAGCAGCTCGAGGACTAGCGGGGGCTCCTACAATGAGCAGTTCTTC. Its translation is CASSSRTSGGSYNEQFF. The chain carries TRBV7-9 and TRBJ2-1, with 13 bases matching TRBD2. J gave up 0 bases and V 4 bases, and 3 bases lay outside the gene matches. This CDR3 is built from 17 residues. From germline, CDR1 is SEHNR and CDR2 FQNEAQ (reference sequence).

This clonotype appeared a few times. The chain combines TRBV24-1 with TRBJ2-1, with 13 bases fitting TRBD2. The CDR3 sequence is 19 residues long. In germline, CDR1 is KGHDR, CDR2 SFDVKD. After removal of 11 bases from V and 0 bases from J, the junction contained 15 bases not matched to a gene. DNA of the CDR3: TGTGCCAGCTCACTCACGGGACTAGCGGGGACTACCTCCTACAATGAGCAGTTCTTC. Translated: CASSLTGLAGTTSYNEQFF.

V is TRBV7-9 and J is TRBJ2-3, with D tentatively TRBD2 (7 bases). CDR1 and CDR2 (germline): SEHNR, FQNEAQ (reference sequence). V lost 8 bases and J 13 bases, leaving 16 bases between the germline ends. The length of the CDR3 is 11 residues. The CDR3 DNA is TGTGCCAGCTCCCCAGGGGCGGGGGAGTATTTT. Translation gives CASSPGAGEYF.

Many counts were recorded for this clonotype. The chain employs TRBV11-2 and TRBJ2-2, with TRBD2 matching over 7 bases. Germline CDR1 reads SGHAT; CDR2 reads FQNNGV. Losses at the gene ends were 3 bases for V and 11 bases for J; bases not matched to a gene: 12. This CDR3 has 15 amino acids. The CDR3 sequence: CASSFSGLEFGELFF. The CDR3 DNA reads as TGTGCCAGCAGCTTTAGCGGGTTGGAGTTCGGCGAGCTGTTTTTT.

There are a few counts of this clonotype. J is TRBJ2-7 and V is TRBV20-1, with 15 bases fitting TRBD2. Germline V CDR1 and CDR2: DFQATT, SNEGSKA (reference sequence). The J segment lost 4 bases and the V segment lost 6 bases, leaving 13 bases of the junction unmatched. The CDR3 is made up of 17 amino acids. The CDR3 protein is CSARTSGRALIEYEQYF. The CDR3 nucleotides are TGCAGTGCAAGGACTAGCGGGAGGGCCCTGATAGAGTACGAGCAGTACTTC.